The next 28 T cell receptor beta chains were all read from a single sample in a study of blood T cell repertoires in COVID-19. Only in-frame clones appear in the TCRdb table, and some are missing; sequencing was by immunoSEQ multiplex PCR. The sample holds some 300,000 clones, roughly 88% seen once. The sequencing sample was made of peripheral blood. The receptors were sampled from a woman aged 25-40 years who had recovered from COVID-19.

The chain recombines TRBV4-3 with TRBJ1-1, with D unresolved. CDR1 LGHNA and CDR2 YSLEER come from the germline V gene. This CDR3 is 13 amino acids long. Trimming left V 1 base short and J 3 bases short, with 6 bases between. The CDR3: CASSQGLYTEAFF. The CDR3 region has the DNA TGCGCCAGCAGCCAAGGACTGTACACTGAAGCTTTCTTT.

The CDR3 coding sequence is TGCGCCAGCAGAGGACAGGGGGCGCCCGATGAGCAGTTCTTC. Translated: CASRGQGAPDEQFF. The genes are TRBV5-1 and TRBJ2-1, with 11 positions matching TRBD1. Germline V gives CDR1 SGHRS, CDR2 YFSETQ. The CDR3 consists of 14 residues. V shed 5 bases and J 8 bases; nucleotides not matched to a gene: 6.

The chain is built from TRBV5-1 and TRBJ2-5; TRBD2 is a possible D gene (6 bases). V was shortened by 4 bases and J by 5 bases, with 15 bases between the two germline ends. The germline V gene encodes CDR1 SGHRS and CDR2 YFSETQ. The CDR3 totals 14 residues. The CDR3 region has the DNA TGCGCCAGCAGCCCCCGACTAGTCAAGGAGACCCAGTACTTC. This sequence encodes CASSPRLVKETQYF.

The V call is TRBV4-1, the J call TRBJ1-2, with D unresolved. V gave up 0 bases and J gave up 0 bases, with 14 bases separating them. Germline V lookup: CDR1 MGHRA, CDR2 YSYEKL. The CDR3 contains 17 residues. The CDR3 here is CASSQDPRRSSNYGYTF. The CDR3 nucleotides are TGCGCCAGCAGCCAAGATCCGCGGCGAAGTTCTAACTATGGCTACACCTTC.

V is TRBV20-1 and J is TRBJ2-1, with 8 bases fitting TRBD2. The V segment lost 6 bases and the J segment 8 bases; nucleotides outside the gene matches: 3. Germline V CDR1 and CDR2: DFQATT, SNEGSKA (reference sequence). The CDR3 runs to 11 residues. CDR3 in amino acids: CSALGGDEQFF. The CDR3 region has the DNA TGCAGTGCGCTCGGGGGGGATGAGCAGTTCTTC.

The rearrangement joins TRBV6-5 to TRBJ2-2, with D possibly being TRBD2 (6 bases). The CDR3 spans 13 residues. CDR1 and CDR2 (germline): MNHEY, SVGAGI. V shed 6 bases and J shed 5 bases, with 10 bases lying between them. In nucleotides, the CDR3 is TGTGCCAGCAGCCTCGCGGGGACCGGGGAGCTGTTTTTT. Amino acid sequence: CASSLAGTGELFF.

The chain recombines TRBV10-3 with TRBJ2-2, with 11 bases lining up with TRBD1. The CDR3 is 17 amino acids. Germline V gene lookup returns CDR1 ENHRY and CDR2 SYGVKD. V dropped 6 bases and J dropped 6; count of bases not matched to a gene: 12. The CDR3 bases are TGTGCCATCAGCCGGACAGGGGGCATGAGTAGTGCCGGGGAGCTGTTTTTT. This encodes CAISRTGGMSSAGELFF.

This clone was seen just once. This sequence joins TRBV28 and TRBJ2-7; D is possibly TRBD1 (6 bases). Trimming cost V 3 bases and J 6 bases, with 15 bases left between them. Germline-derived CDR1 and CDR2 are MDHEN and SYDVKM. This CDR3 region has 14 residues. The CDR3 region is CASSLAQGNLEQYF. DNA of the CDR3: TGTGCCAGCAGTTTGGCGCAGGGGAATCTCGAGCAGTACTTC.

The rearrangement joins TRBV15 to TRBJ2-7; D ambiguous. This CDR3 comprises 12 residues. Trimming removed 0 bases from V and 3 bases from J, with 3 bases in between. The germline V gene has CDR1 LNHNV and CDR2 YYDKDF (reference sequence). The CDR3 sequence: CATSRDSYEQYF. As DNA, the CDR3 is TGTGCCACCAGCAGAGACAGCTACGAGCAGTACTTC.

The chain joins TRBV2 to TRBJ2-2, with 11 bases matching TRBD2. Unmatched junction bases numbered 7, after V lost 3 bases and J lost 4 bases. CDR3 length equals 17 residues. CDR1 SNHLY and CDR2 FYNNEI come from the germline V gene. CDR3 sequence reads: CASSDLAGGRGTGELFF. CDR3 bases: TGTGCCAGCAGTGATTTAGCGGGGGGGCGAGGCACCGGGGAGCTGTTTTTT.

This clone was counted between two and nine times. The chain is built from TRBV3-1 (or the pseudogene TRBV3-2) and TRBJ2-7; 8 nucleotides line up with TRBD2. The CDR3 is 14 amino acids. Germline CDR1 reads LGHDT; CDR2 reads YNNKEL (reference sequence). J lost 0 bases, V lost 4 bases, and 2 bases had no gene match. CDR3 sequence: CASSPSGYSYEQYF. The CDR3 coding sequence is TGTGCCAGCAGCCCTAGCGGGTACTCCTACGAGCAGTACTTC.

The chain carries TRBV6-1 and TRBJ2-3; possible D gene TRBD2, 6 bases. The ends were cut back, 0 bases at V and 0 bases at J, with 10 bases in the middle. The V gene's germline CDR1 is MNHNS and CDR2 SASEGT. The CDR3 loop spans 16 amino acids. The CDR3 sequence: CASSEAAGLSTDTQYF. CDR3 nucleotide sequence: TGTGCCAGCAGTGAAGCGGCTGGACTAAGCACAGATACGCAGTATTTT.

In its sample, this clone was seen once. The chain joins TRBV5-1 to TRBJ2-1; D is perhaps TRBD2 (6 bases). The CDR3 totals 14 residues. Between the trimmed V and J ends, which lost 4 bases and 3 bases, there was a span of 11 bases. Germline-derived CDR1 and CDR2 are SGHRS and YFSETQ. The CDR3 protein is CASSASSDYNEQFF. CDR3 bases: TGCGCCAGCAGCGCCTCTAGCGACTACAATGAGCAGTTCTTC.

The V and J genes are TRBV13 and TRBJ2-3; 10 nucleotides match TRBD2. There are 16 residues in the CDR3. CDR1 and CDR2 (germline): PRHDT, FYEKMQ (reference sequence). V gave up 5 bases and J gave up 5 bases; unmatched junction bases: 10. The CDR3 nucleotides read TGTGCCAGCAGCCCCAAGCGGGGGGGCGGGTTAGATACGCAGTATTTT. The encoded protein is CASSPKRGGGLDTQYF.

The chain carries TRBV27 and TRBJ1-2, with 12 bases matching TRBD1. Trimming at V came to 3 bases and at J to 6 bases, leaving 5 bases not matched to a gene. Per the germline V gene, CDR1 is MNHEY and CDR2 is SMNVEV (reference sequence). The CDR3 is made up of 15 amino acids. This CDR3 is CASSFLGQGADGYTF. The CDR3 DNA is TGTGCCAGCAGTTTTTTGGGACAGGGGGCTGATGGCTACACCTTC.

The rearrangement links TRBV7-3 to TRBJ1-3; weak D call: TRBD1 (6 bases). V dropped 1 base and J dropped 2 bases, with 9 bases sitting between them. The CDR3 consists of 15 residues. Germline CDR1 is SGHTA and CDR2 is FQGTGA. CDR3 sequence: CASSLNREPGNTIYF. The DNA for the CDR3 is TGTGCCAGCAGCTTAAACAGGGAACCTGGAAACACCATATATTTT.

This sequence joins TRBV5-1 and TRBJ2-5; 11 nucleotides match TRBD2. CDR1 and CDR2 from the germline V gene are SGHRS and YFSETQ. V was pared by 1 base and J by 2 bases, with 7 bases of the junction left unmatched. The CDR3 has 17 residues. Here the CDR3 reads CASSLTSGGPRQETQYF. The CDR3 DNA reads TGCGCCAGCAGCTTGACTAGCGGGGGCCCAAGGCAAGAGACCCAGTACTTC.

The CDR3 nucleotides are TGTGCCAGCAGCCAAGATAGAGCGGGGGCTTCAGATACGCAGTATTTT. Its translation is CASSQDRAGASDTQYF. This sequence joins TRBV4-2 and TRBJ2-3, with 8 bases aligning to TRBD2. The germline gives CDR1 LGHNA, CDR2 YNFKEQ. The CDR3 has 16 amino acids. After removal of 0 bases from V and 4 bases from J, the junction contained 6 bases not matched to a gene.

The count of this clone is one. The chain recombines TRBV7-3 with TRBJ2-5, with 7 positions matching TRBD2. Germline lookup yields CDR1 SGHTA and CDR2 FQGTGA. After removal of 5 bases from V and 6 bases from J, the junction contained 9 bases not matched to a gene. This CDR3 is built from 14 residues. This CDR3 reads CASSPGRNQKTQYF. Written as DNA, the CDR3 is TGTGCCAGCAGCCCCGGGAGGAACCAGAAGACCCAGTACTTC.

The chain uses TRBV3-1 (or the pseudogene TRBV3-2) and TRBJ1-1, with TRBD1 identical over 8 bases. CDR3 size: 14 residues. The germline gives CDR1 LGHDT, CDR2 YNNKEL (reference sequence). The V and J ends lost 3 bases and 7 bases, in that order; junction bases with no gene match: 7. The CDR3 sequence: CASSHQDRDGEAFF. Here the CDR3 DNA reads TGTGCCAGCAGCCACCAGGACAGGGATGGTGAAGCTTTCTTT.

The CDR3 sequence: CASSFMTGPNYGYTF. The CDR3 DNA is TGTGCCAGCAGTTTTATGACAGGGCCTAACTATGGCTACACCTTC. The rearrangement uses TRBV27 and TRBJ1-2; TRBD1 agrees at 7 bases. Germline assignment: CDR1 MNHEY and CDR2 SMNVEV (reference sequence). The junction had 4 bases not matched to a gene; V was cut back by 3 bases and J by 0 bases. The CDR3 loop spans 15 amino acids.

The chain has TRBV20-1 and TRBJ2-7, with D perhaps TRBD2 (5 bases). The germline gives CDR1 DFQATT, CDR2 SNEGSKA (reference sequence). V dropped 1 base and J dropped 7 bases, with 5 bases sitting between them. The CDR3 has 10 amino acids. CDR3 protein: CSARAGEQYF. CDR3 bases: TGCAGTGCTAGAGCGGGGGAGCAGTACTTC.

The gene calls are TRBV11-3 and TRBJ2-5, with D possibly being TRBD1 (5 bases). Germline V gene lookup returns CDR1 SGHNT and CDR2 YENEEA. This CDR3 comprises 14 residues. The V and J ends lost 1 base and 2 bases respectively, with 8 bases between them. The CDR3 bases are TGTGCCAGCAGCTTAGCGGCAGGGCAAGAGACCCAGTACTTC. Translating gives CASSLAAGQETQYF.

The gene calls are TRBV27 and TRBJ2-7; TRBD1 matches 9 bases. Germline assignment: CDR1 MNHEY and CDR2 SMNVEV (reference sequence). V gave up 3 bases and J gave up 3 bases; unmatched junction bases: 3. The CDR3 has 14 amino acids. The chain's CDR3 is CASSFRQGVYEQYF. DNA of the CDR3: TGTGCCAGCAGTTTTCGACAGGGGGTCTACGAGCAGTACTTC.

The V gene is TRBV19, the J gene TRBJ2-7, with 8 positions matching TRBD1. The J segment lost 2 bases and the V segment lost 5 bases, leaving 2 bases of the junction unmatched. The CDR3 has 13 amino acids. Germline lookup yields CDR1 LNHDA and CDR2 SQIVND (reference sequence). CDR3 sequence: CASSRTGPYEQYF. The CDR3, as DNA: TGTGCCAGTAGTCGGACAGGGCCCTACGAGCAGTACTTC. The variable domain in full, with the rest retrieved from reference TRBV19 and TRBJ2-7, is DGGITQSPKYLFRKEGQNVTLSCEQNLNHDAMYWYRQDPGQGLRLIYYSQIVNDFQKGDIAEGYSVSREKKESFPLTVTSAQKNPTAFYLCASSRTGPYEQYFGPGTRLTVT.

The chain has TRBV5-1 and TRBJ1-4; 8 bases agree with TRBD1. With 0 bases clipped from V and 0 bases from J, the junction kept 4 bases outside the gene matches. The germline gives CDR1 SGHRS, CDR2 YFSETQ. This CDR3 is 17 amino acids long. CDR3 protein: CASSLGQGHATNEKLFF. The DNA of the CDR3 is TGCGCCAGCAGCTTGGGACAGGGGCACGCAACTAATGAAAAACTGTTTTTT.

V and J are TRBV3-1 (or the pseudogene TRBV3-2) and TRBJ1-4, with a tentative D call TRBD1 (5 bases). Germline-derived CDR1 and CDR2 are LGHDT and YNNKEL (reference sequence). V gave up 1 base and J gave up 6 bases, with 15 bases separating them. CDR3 size: 16 residues. CDR3 coding DNA: TGTGCCAGCAGCCAAGTATCCGGGAGGGGCGATGAAAAACTGTTTTTT. It yields the protein CASSQVSGRGDEKLFF.

The J gene is TRBJ2-7, the V gene TRBV7-8; 7 positions agree with TRBD1. J was trimmed by 3 bases and V by 1 base; bases with no gene match: 3. Per germline, CDR1 SGHVS and CDR2 FQNEAQ. CDR3 length equals 14 residues. The CDR3 protein is CASSLGDSLYEQYF. For the CDR3, the DNA is TGTGCCAGCAGCTTAGGGGACAGTCTCTACGAGCAGTACTTC.